A selection of T cell receptor beta chains follows, all from one sample in a study of OX40 agonist ivuxolimab in advanced cancers. TCRdb's copy holds only in-frame clones and misses some; the assay was immunoSEQ multiplex PCR. The sample gives tens of thousands of clones, 81% of which show up once; roughly a fifth is in the top ten. Sample: CD4+ or CD8+ T cells sorted from blood, taken in a trial of the OX40 agonist ivuxolimab. The source of these receptors is an adult with an advanced solid tumor such as melanoma, head and neck, liver or kidney cancer. Both conserved end residues are part of each CDR3. D genes are given only for firm matches. Rows may omit the clone size; those that give it use once, few, many or a size class.

abundance: NA
v_gene: TRBV19
j_gene: TRBJ2-3
d_gene: NA
CDR3nt: TGTGCCAGTAGTATAGGACAGGCACACACAGATACGCAGTATTTT
CDR3aa: CASSIGQAHTDTQYF

abundance: NA
v_gene: TRBV18
j_gene: TRBJ1-4
d_gene: TRBD1
CDR3nt: TGTGCCAGCTCACGTTCCACGGGACAGGGGTATGAAAAACTGTTTTTT
CDR3aa: CASSRSTGQGYEKLFF

abundance: once
v_gene: TRBV7-2
j_gene: TRBJ2-4
d_gene: NA
CDR3nt: TGTGCCAGCAGCTTAGAAGGCACCTTAGCCAAAAACATTCAGTACTTC
CDR3aa: CASSLEGTLAKNIQYF

abundance: once
v_gene: TRBV6-5
j_gene: TRBJ1-1
d_gene: NA
CDR3nt: TGTGCCAGCAGCAGCGTGGGTGGTATGAGCACTGAAGCTTTCTTT
CDR3aa: CASSSVGGMSTEAFF

abundance: NA
v_gene: TRBV18
j_gene: TRBJ2-3
d_gene: TRBD2
CDR3nt: TGTGCCAGCTCACCCACTAGGACTAGCGGGAGCACAGATACGCAGTATTTT
CDR3aa: CASSPTRTSGSTDTQYF

abundance: NA
v_gene: TRBV5-4
j_gene: TRBJ2-7
d_gene: NA
CDR3nt: TGTGCCAGCAGCTCAGCGGCAGTCGGCAACGAGCAGTACTTC
CDR3aa: CASSSAAVGNEQYF

abundance: NA
v_gene: TRBV27
j_gene: TRBJ1-5
d_gene: NA
CDR3nt: TGTGCCAGCAGATCGGGGGGGGGAGGCAATCAGCCCCAGCATTTT
CDR3aa: CASRSGGGGNQPQHF

abundance: once
v_gene: TRBV14
j_gene: TRBJ1-1
d_gene: NA
CDR3nt: TGTGCCAGCAGCCAAGACTGGAGGAACACTGAAGCTTTCTTT
CDR3aa: CASSQDWRNTEAFF

abundance: NA
v_gene: TRBV11-2
j_gene: TRBJ1-5
d_gene: TRBD1
CDR3nt: TGTGCCAGCAGCCCCGCTACAGGGGGAGAACAGCCCCAGCATTTT
CDR3aa: CASSPATGGEQPQHF

abundance: few
v_gene: TRBV4-1
j_gene: TRBJ2-1
d_gene: TRBD2
CDR3nt: TGCGCCAGCAGCCAAGTGATAGTTAGCGGGGGTGAGCAGTTCTTC
CDR3aa: CASSQVIVSGGEQFF

abundance: NA
v_gene: TRBV21-1
j_gene: TRBJ1-5
d_gene: NA
CDR3nt: TGTGCCAGCAGCAAACATGCGGAGCCCCAGCATTTT
CDR3aa: CASSKHAEPQHF

abundance: NA
v_gene: TRBV28
j_gene: TRBJ1-1
d_gene: NA
CDR3nt: TGTGCCAGCAGTCCCCCCGCCCCTATGAACACTGAAGCTTTCTTT
CDR3aa: CASSPPAPMNTEAFF

abundance: NA
v_gene: TRBV28
j_gene: TRBJ1-5
d_gene: NA
CDR3nt: TGTGCCAGCAGTTTTGGGGGGGTTCCCGCCCAGCATTTT
CDR3aa: CASSFGGVPAQHF

abundance: NA
v_gene: TRBV6-5
j_gene: TRBJ2-7
d_gene: TRBD1
CDR3nt: TGTGCCAGCAGTTACGGGACAGGGGGCTACGAGCAGTACTTC
CDR3aa: CASSYGTGGYEQYF

abundance: NA
v_gene: TRBV4-3
j_gene: TRBJ1-1
d_gene: TRBD1
CDR3nt: TGCGCCAGCAGCCAAGATAGGGACAGGAACACTGAAGCTTTCTTT
CDR3aa: CASSQDRDRNTEAFF

abundance: NA
v_gene: TRBV5-1
j_gene: TRBJ2-1
d_gene: NA
CDR3nt: TGCGCCAGCAGCTTGGGACAGGGAGGTAATGAGCAGTTCTTC
CDR3aa: CASSLGQGGNEQFF

abundance: once
v_gene: TRBV7-2
j_gene: TRBJ1-5
d_gene: NA
CDR3nt: TGTGCCAGCAGCTTGAGCCAGGGTGGCCAGCCCCAGCATTTT
CDR3aa: CASSLSQGGQPQHF

abundance: NA
v_gene: TRBV7-8
j_gene: TRBJ2-7
d_gene: NA
CDR3nt: TGTGCCAGCAGCTTAGGGGTCCGGGAGCAGTACTTC
CDR3aa: CASSLGVREQYF

abundance: NA
v_gene: TRBV28
j_gene: TRBJ1-1
d_gene: TRBD1
CDR3nt: TGTGCCAGCACCAGGACAGGGCGAGCTTTCTTT
CDR3aa: CASTRTGRAFF

abundance: NA
v_gene: TRBV2
j_gene: TRBJ2-2
d_gene: NA
CDR3nt: TGTGCCAGCAGGTTCCGAAACACCGGGGAGCTGTTTTTT
CDR3aa: CASRFRNTGELFF

abundance: NA
v_gene: TRBV19
j_gene: TRBJ2-1
d_gene: TRBD2
CDR3nt: TGTGCCAGTAGTACCTCCGGGACTAGCGGGAGTGATGAGCAGTTCTTC
CDR3aa: CASSTSGTSGSDEQFF

abundance: NA
v_gene: TRBV18
j_gene: TRBJ1-1
d_gene: TRBD1
CDR3nt: TGTGCCAGCTCACTTGGACAGGGTCTAACTGAAGCTTTCTTT
CDR3aa: CASSLGQGLTEAFF

abundance: NA
v_gene: TRBV4-1
j_gene: TRBJ1-1
d_gene: NA
CDR3nt: TGCGCCAGCAGACCCCTCCTGGGGGCCAAGGGGGGTGAAGCTTTCTTT
CDR3aa: CASRPLLGAKGGEAFF

abundance: once
v_gene: TRBV27
j_gene: TRBJ1-2
d_gene: NA
CDR3nt: TGTGCCAGCGGCCGAACGAACAGGGCTCAAGGAGGCTACACCTTC
CDR3aa: CASGRTNRAQGGYTF

abundance: NA
v_gene: TRBV19
j_gene: TRBJ1-1
d_gene: NA
CDR3nt: TGTGCCAGTAGTTGGGCGAACACTGAAGCTTTCTTT
CDR3aa: CASSWANTEAFF

abundance: NA
v_gene: TRBV2
j_gene: TRBJ2-1
d_gene: TRBD2
CDR3nt: TGTGCCATTTACATGGTAGCGGGGGGTGAGGGGTCCTACAATGAGCAGTTCTTC
CDR3aa: CAIYMVAGGEGSYNEQFF

abundance: NA
v_gene: TRBV6-5
j_gene: TRBJ2-2
d_gene: NA
CDR3nt: TGTGCCAGCTCCGGGGGAGGCGCCGGGGAGCTGTTTTTT
CDR3aa: CASSGGGAGELFF

abundance: NA
v_gene: TRBV10-2
j_gene: TRBJ2-3
d_gene: NA
CDR3nt: TGCGCCAGCAGTGAGAGGGATACGCAGTATTTT
CDR3aa: CASSERDTQYF

abundance: NA
v_gene: TRBV19
j_gene: TRBJ2-7
d_gene: TRBD1
CDR3nt: TGTGCCAGTAGTCCTGGACAGGGGGCCTCCTACGAGCAGTACTTC
CDR3aa: CASSPGQGASYEQYF

abundance: NA
v_gene: TRBV10-2
j_gene: TRBJ2-1
d_gene: NA
CDR3nt: TGCGCCAGCAGTGATTGGGCCGGGAGCTCGGGTGAGCAGTTCTTC
CDR3aa: CASSDWAGSSGEQFF

abundance: NA
v_gene: TRBV19
j_gene: TRBJ2-2
d_gene: NA
CDR3nt: TGTGCCAGTACTGGTCGAGGTTTTCGAGGGGAGCTGTTTTTT
CDR3aa: CASTGRGFRGELFF

abundance: once
v_gene: TRBV5-1
j_gene: TRBJ2-7
d_gene: NA
CDR3nt: TGCGCCAGCAGCTTGATGCGGACAATAGTCGGCGAGCAGTACTTC
CDR3aa: CASSLMRTIVGEQYF

abundance: NA
v_gene: TRBV28
j_gene: TRBJ2-3
d_gene: TRBD2
CDR3nt: TGTGCCAGCAGTTCCCTCACTAGCGGGGGAGGCACAGATACGCAGTATTTT
CDR3aa: CASSSLTSGGGTDTQYF

abundance: NA
v_gene: TRBV2
j_gene: TRBJ1-5
d_gene: NA
CDR3nt: TGTGCCAGCAGTCCTCGACAGTACAATCAGCCCCAGCATTTT
CDR3aa: CASSPRQYNQPQHF

abundance: NA
v_gene: TRBV19
j_gene: TRBJ2-5
d_gene: TRBD1
CDR3nt: TGTGCCAGTAGTATACAGACAGGGAAAGAGACCCAGTACTTC
CDR3aa: CASSIQTGKETQYF

abundance: NA
v_gene: TRBV7-3
j_gene: TRBJ2-2
d_gene: TRBD1
CDR3nt: TGTGCCAGCAGCTTAAATCCGGGACAGGGAAGAGCCGGGGAGCTGTTTTTT
CDR3aa: CASSLNPGQGRAGELFF

abundance: NA
v_gene: TRBV6-1
j_gene: TRBJ2-2
d_gene: NA
CDR3nt: TGTGCCGGGGGATCGACGGACACCGGGGAGCTGTTTTTT
CDR3aa: CAGGSTDTGELFF

abundance: NA
v_gene: TRBV9
j_gene: TRBJ2-3
d_gene: NA
CDR3nt: TGTGCCAGCAGAGCCGGCACAGATACGCAGTATTTT
CDR3aa: CASRAGTDTQYF

abundance: few
v_gene: TRBV5-8
j_gene: TRBJ1-1
d_gene: NA
CDR3nt: TGTGCCAGCAGCGGACAGTTGAACACTGAAGCTTTCTTT
CDR3aa: CASSGQLNTEAFF

abundance: few
v_gene: TRBV27
j_gene: TRBJ2-3
d_gene: NA
CDR3nt: TGTGCCAGCAGTTTCAGGGTAGGAAGCACAGATACGCAGTATTTT
CDR3aa: CASSFRVGSTDTQYF

abundance: NA
v_gene: TRBV19
j_gene: TRBJ2-3
d_gene: NA
CDR3nt: TGTGCCAGTAAACCACCCAGGGTTTCAGATACGCAGTATTTT
CDR3aa: CASKPPRVSDTQYF

abundance: NA
v_gene: TRBV6-5
j_gene: TRBJ2-7
d_gene: NA
CDR3nt: TGTGCCAGCCATAGCGGTTCCTACGAGCAGTACTTC
CDR3aa: CASHSGSYEQYF

abundance: once
v_gene: TRBV5-1
j_gene: TRBJ1-4
d_gene: NA
CDR3nt: TGCGCCAGCAGCTATCAGGGAACTGGGGAAAAACTGTTTTTT
CDR3aa: CASSYQGTGEKLFF

abundance: NA
v_gene: TRBV4-1
j_gene: TRBJ2-3
d_gene: NA
CDR3nt: TGCGCCAGCAGCCAACGGGATACGCAGTATTTT
CDR3aa: CASSQRDTQYF

abundance: once
v_gene: TRBV9
j_gene: TRBJ2-7
d_gene: TRBD1
CDR3nt: TGTGCCAGCAGCGTAGGGGGACAGGGCTCCTACGAGCAGTACTTC
CDR3aa: CASSVGGQGSYEQYF

abundance: NA
v_gene: TRBV5-4
j_gene: TRBJ2-3
d_gene: TRBD2
CDR3nt: TGTGCCAGCAGCATCACTAGCGGGGGGAACACAGATACGCAGTATTTT
CDR3aa: CASSITSGGNTDTQYF

abundance: NA
v_gene: TRBV5-1
j_gene: TRBJ2-7
d_gene: NA
CDR3nt: TGCGCCAGCAGCCCCGGGTTACTCTACGAGCAGTACTTC
CDR3aa: CASSPGLLYEQYF

abundance: NA
v_gene: TRBV5-5
j_gene: TRBJ2-6
d_gene: NA
CDR3nt: TGTGCCAGCAGCCTGCCTGGCTCTGGGGCCAACGTCCTGACTTTC
CDR3aa: CASSLPGSGANVLTF

abundance: NA
v_gene: TRBV4-1
j_gene: TRBJ1-1
d_gene: NA
CDR3nt: TGCGCCAGCTCTACCCCGCCTGTACTCAACACTGAAGCTTTCTTT
CDR3aa: CASSTPPVLNTEAFF

abundance: once
v_gene: TRBV2
j_gene: TRBJ1-1
d_gene: NA
CDR3nt: TGTGCCAGCAGTGAAGAAGCGGCAGGGGCGAACACTGAAGCTTTCTTT
CDR3aa: CASSEEAAGANTEAFF

abundance: NA
v_gene: TRBV28
j_gene: TRBJ2-7
d_gene: TRBD2
CDR3nt: TGTGCCAGCAGCTTCAGCGGGAGTTACGAGCAGTACTTC
CDR3aa: CASSFSGSYEQYF

abundance: once
v_gene: TRBV7-2
j_gene: TRBJ2-5
d_gene: NA
CDR3nt: TGTGCCAGCAGCTTGGGGTTTAGAGAGACCCAGTACTTC
CDR3aa: CASSLGFRETQYF

abundance: NA
v_gene: TRBV5-5
j_gene: TRBJ1-2
d_gene: TRBD1
CDR3nt: TGTGCCAGCAGCACGTACAGGGGGCTTAACTATGGCTACACCTTC
CDR3aa: CASSTYRGLNYGYTF

abundance: NA
v_gene: TRBV7-6
j_gene: TRBJ2-1
d_gene: NA
CDR3nt: TGTGCCAGCAGCCCTGGCCTACGGGATGAGCAGTTCTTC
CDR3aa: CASSPGLRDEQFF

abundance: NA
v_gene: TRBV28
j_gene: TRBJ1-2
d_gene: NA
CDR3nt: TGTGCCAGCAGTTACGAGGGGACCCGCGGCTACACCTTC
CDR3aa: CASSYEGTRGYTF

abundance: NA
v_gene: TRBV7-3
j_gene: TRBJ1-6
d_gene: NA
CDR3nt: TGTGCCAGCAGCCCAGGACAGTCTAATTCACCCCTCCACTTT
CDR3aa: CASSPGQSNSPLHF

abundance: NA
v_gene: TRBV30
j_gene: TRBJ2-4
d_gene: NA
CDR3nt: TGTGCCTGGGCGAGGGGGGGAACCAAAAACATTCAGTACTTC
CDR3aa: CAWARGGTKNIQYF

abundance: NA
v_gene: TRBV28
j_gene: TRBJ1-5
d_gene: NA
CDR3nt: TGTGCCAGCAGTTTATGGGGCAGGGTAGATAGCAATCAGCCCCAGCATTTT
CDR3aa: CASSLWGRVDSNQPQHF